The clone carrying this T cell receptor (beta chain) has just a few counts. Its target is not known. The entry originates in a study of cytomegalovirus exposure and HLA in healthy donors. Study observations and caveats: Within a later analysis, the majority of CMV-associated TCR beta chains appeared HLA-restricted.

The PCR made use of 60 Vbeta and 13 Jbeta primers. Method: immunoSEQ multiplex PCR; TCRdb's copy keeps in-frame clones and lacks some. The table includes 160,000 or so clones, more than 60% detected once. V lost 11 bases, J lost 0 bases, and 8 bases stayed unmatched. Germline loops: CDR1 ENHRY, CDR2 SYGVKD. This CDR3 region has 14 residues. The clonotype comes from a woman in her thirties in good health and CMV-seronegative. The sequencing sample was made of PBMCs. The chain combines TRBV10-3 with TRBJ2-7, with TRBD2 matching 9 bases. For the CDR3, the DNA is TGTGCCGCGGGAGGGAAGGTCAACTCCTACGAGCAGTACTTC. Its protein is CAAGGKVNSYEQYF.